This TCR beta chain was recovered during a study of shared clonotypes between healthy human individuals. Per germline, CDR1 LGHNA and CDR2 YSLEER. V was pared by 0 bases and J by 7 bases, with 10 bases between. The CDR3 sequence is 14 residues long. Every donor was a Caucasian adult from Nashville, Tennessee. Running of the assay took place at deep level. In the study's own analysis: Junction-only immunoSEQ data arrived without quality scores, meaning filtering differed. Some clones are missing from TCRdb's copy, which holds only in-frame ones; the method was immunoSEQ multiplex PCR. Clone size and V and J calls were adopted from that table, with D and trimming inferred from the DNA. The sample contains hundreds of thousands of clones, around three quarters of which appear only once.

This sequence was found in a woman in her thirties or forties in good health. Some clones in this sample may be carry-over from other donors' samples. The chain uses TRBV4-3 and TRBJ2-1; D uncertain. Source material: PBMCs. The CDR3 region is CASSQESARNEQFF. The CDR3 DNA reads TGCGCCAGCAGCCAAGAATCGGCGCGGAATGAGCAGTTCTTC.